This TCR beta chain was profiled in a study of CD8+CD57+ T cells in acquired aplastic anemia (dated by TCRdb to the late 2010s). Background on the whole study: Extracted DNA from sorted CD4+ and CD8+ cells averaged around 2.9 ug, ranging from roughly 0.17 to 27.4 ug. CD8+CD57+ expansion was defined as a frequency above the mean frequency observed in healthy subjects.

On this clonotype itself: Its antigen specificity is not known. No much larger clonotype is one base removed from it; base qualities were not supplied.

Profiling of TCR beta VDJ combinations and CDR3 sequences used genomic DNA as the template. An Illumina HiSeq 2000 was used for TCR repertoire sequencing. As for how the authors treated the data: TRBV/TRBJ rearrangement plots, CDR3 size and DJ length profiles, and Simpson's diversity index were used to evaluate the repertoires. The most abundant DNA sequence in the deep sequencing data was defined as the immunodominant clone. CDR3 amino acid sequences were screened for sharing across subjects and compared with published repertoires and the VDJdb database. TCRdb passed the public sequencing reads through fastp at Q25 and MiXCR, retaining productive beta sequences. Rows are combined by CDR3 protein, so each entry shows the most common genes and DNA. What appears here as the V and J calls and clone size reflects TCRdb's work, not the paper's. This sample lists about 40,000 distinct CDR3 sequences; 63% were detected once. The top ten constitute 59% of the sample.

What the study reported, not specific to this receptor: Roughly 30 CD8+ CDR3 sequences were shared between patients and controls but appeared highly expressed in patients and within their immunodominant clones. No significant difference in CD8+ Simpson's diversity was found between patients and healthy controls (P=0.060).

Flow cytometry had shown CD8+CD57+ cell expansion in the patients selected for sequencing. All patients had severe acquired aplastic anemia diagnosed by International Study of Aplastic Anemia and Agranulocytosis and Camitta criteria. Patients had received no therapy at the time of blood sampling. In the study, sorted CD4+ and CD8+ blood T cells from patients with severe aplastic anemia and from healthy subjects underwent deep sequencing of TCR repertoires. Patients were enrolled in the USA under clinicaltrials.gov protocols 00001620, 01623167, 00001397, 00071045, 00081523 and 00961064. Ficoll-Paque density gradient centrifugation was used to isolate peripheral blood mononuclear cells. Before DNA was extracted, CD4+ and CD8+ T cells were sorted using either FACS or magnetic beads. The sequencing input was sorted CD4+, CD8+, or CD8+CD57+ T cells (not recorded which) from PBMCs. This TCR came from a human donor with aplastic anemia.

CDR3 loop: CASSLVQSYEQYF. The nucleotide sequence is given as TGTGCCAGCAGCTTAGTCCAGTCCTACGAGCAGTACTTC. The sequence is built from TRBV7-2 and TRBJ2-7; the D segment cannot be called with confidence. V and J are truncated by 1 base and 1 base respectively, leaving an intervening sequence of 5 bases. Sequences SGHTA (CDR1) and FQGNSA (CDR2) are obtained from the germline V gene. From its cysteine to its phenylalanine, the CDR3 spans 13 amino acids. Of the read, only the CDR3 DNA is kept; its 39 bases are in frame from base 1.